This TCR beta chain was identified in a study of blood T cell repertoires in COVID-19. Turning to the study itself: PBMCs, B-cell-depleted T cells, or T cells provided the cDNA or gDNA that made up the material.

In the authors' workflow: Amplification of reference gene primers provided the estimated nucleated cell counts. Clones were read by immunoSEQ multiplex PCR, and TCRdb kept only the in-frame ones, dropping some. The V and J calls and clone size come from that table; D and trimming were worked out from the DNA. The sample lists about 300,000 clones, 85% to 90% occurring once. Participants were aged about 18 to 89 years from roughly 26 US areas. Each recovered donor of Cohort 3 presented with two negative PCRs, clearance, or symptom resolution. Germline CDR1 MNHEY, CDR2 SVGAGI. The CDR3 totals 15 residues. Losses at the gene ends were 5 bases for V and 4 bases for J; bases not matched to a gene: 9.

This chain joins TRBV6-5 and TRBJ1-1; 8 bases fit TRBD1. Sequencing was done on a sample of PBMCs or T cells enriched from blood (not recorded which). The sequence was collected from a woman aged 18-35 years who had recovered from COVID-19. CDR3 sequence reads: CASSHLIQGATEAFF. CDR3 in DNA: TGTGCCAGCAGTCATTTAATTCAGGGGGCCACTGAAGCTTTCTTT.